This T cell receptor (beta chain) was recorded in a study of blood T cell repertoires in COVID-19. Looking at the study overall: The United States, Italy and Spain provided the acute and convalescent COVID-19 samples. Sample material is recorded as cDNA or gDNA derived from T cells, B-cell-depleted T cells, or PBMCs.

Clones were read by immunoSEQ multiplex PCR, and TCRdb kept only the in-frame ones, dropping some. The sample holds 320,000 or so clones, around 90% seen once. Participants had their cohort set by participant-reported clinical history. This CDR3 spans 15 amino acids. CDR1 and CDR2 from the germline V gene are LNHDA and SQIVND (reference sequence). V lost 6 bases to trimming and J lost 9 bases; unmatched junction nucleotides: 11. This rearrangement joins TRBV19 to TRBJ2-1; 10 bases fit TRBD2. The sequence was obtained from a man aged 60 to 75 who had recovered from COVID-19. Sequencing input: PBMCs or T cells enriched from blood (not recorded which). The CDR3 reads CASRNLAGDPPEQFF. Written as DNA, the CDR3 is TGTGCCAGTAGAAATCTAGCGGGAGATCCCCCTGAGCAGTTCTTC.